The clone carrying this T cell receptor (beta chain) was seen a few times. Its antigen is undetermined. The CDR3 contains 13 residues. The V segment lost 5 bases and the J segment 15 bases; nucleotides outside the gene matches: 9. Germline CDR1 SGHTA, CDR2 FQGNSA. TCRB transcripts that were expressed got sequenced, as all of the isolated RNA had been reverse transcribed. Naive, central memory and regulatory T cell samples produced a mean of roughly 3.5 million reads. TCRdb's table, derived via immunoSEQ multiplex PCR, lists solely in-frame clones and lacks some. In the table there are almost 350,000 clones, approximately 8.2% of which are singletons. The data stem from a study of beta chain features in type 1 diabetes. General observations from the study: Fewer junction insertions and more nucleotide deletions appeared in type 1 diabetes patients. Moderately but significantly shorter TCRB CDR3s were found in Type 1 diabetes patients in all four CD4+ subsets.

This receptor was identified in a woman under 30 in good health. This chain connects TRBV7-2 to TRBJ2-3; 12 bases map to TRBD2. The sequencing input was central memory CD4+ T cells from blood. CDR3 bases: TGTGCCAGCAGCACCCGACTAGCGGGAGAGAACTATTTT. The encoded protein is CASSTRLAGENYF.